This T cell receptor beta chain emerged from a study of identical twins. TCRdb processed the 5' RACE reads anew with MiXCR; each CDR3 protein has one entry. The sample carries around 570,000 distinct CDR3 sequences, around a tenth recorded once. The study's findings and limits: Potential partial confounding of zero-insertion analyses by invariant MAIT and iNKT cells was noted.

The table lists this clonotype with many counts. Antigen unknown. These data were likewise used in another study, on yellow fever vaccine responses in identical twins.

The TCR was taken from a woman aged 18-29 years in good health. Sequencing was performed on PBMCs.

CDR3 in DNA: TGTGCCAGCAGTTCCACGGGACTAGCGGGAGTTCAGTACTTC. It is translated as CASSSTGLAGVQYF. V and J are TRBV6-2 or TRBV6-3 and TRBJ2-7, with 14 nucleotides matching TRBD2. Trimming cost V 4 bases and J 10 bases; bases outside gene matches: 6. The CDR3 contains 14 residues. CDR1 is MNHEY, CDR2 SVGEGT, per germline.